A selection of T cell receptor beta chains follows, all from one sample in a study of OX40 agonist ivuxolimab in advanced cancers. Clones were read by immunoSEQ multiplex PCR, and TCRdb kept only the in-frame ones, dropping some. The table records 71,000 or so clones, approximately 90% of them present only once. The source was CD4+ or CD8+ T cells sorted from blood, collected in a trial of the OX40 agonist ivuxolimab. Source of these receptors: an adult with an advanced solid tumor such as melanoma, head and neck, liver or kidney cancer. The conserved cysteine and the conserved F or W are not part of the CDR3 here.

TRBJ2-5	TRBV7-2	ASSSGTEETQY
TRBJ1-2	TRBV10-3	AISESGDGYT
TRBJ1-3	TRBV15	ATSRGGQGENTIY
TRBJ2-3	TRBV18	ASSPLRPGLAGGYTQY
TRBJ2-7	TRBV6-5	ASTAAYEQY
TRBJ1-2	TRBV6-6	ASSRAYGYT
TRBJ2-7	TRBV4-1	ASSRPGRAIYEQY
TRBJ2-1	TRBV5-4	ASSLGGRNEQF
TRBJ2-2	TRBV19	ASSPGQGQGTGELF
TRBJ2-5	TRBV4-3	ASSRTRAPTETQY
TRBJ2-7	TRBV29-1	SVSTGSYTYEQY
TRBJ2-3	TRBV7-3	ASSSLAGGSADTQY
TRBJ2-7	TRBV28	ASSPVDRELFSEQY
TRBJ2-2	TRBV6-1	ASRRAHQMAGELF
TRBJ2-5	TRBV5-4	ASSRDRGQETQY
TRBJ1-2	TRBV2	ASRLRTGLDYGYT
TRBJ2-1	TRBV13	ASSPDRSSYNEQF
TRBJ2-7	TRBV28	ASSVLAGVGEQY
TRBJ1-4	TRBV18	ASSPQATNEKLF
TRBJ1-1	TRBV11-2	ASSLYRGGTAF
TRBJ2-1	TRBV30	AWTGYDNEQF
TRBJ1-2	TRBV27	ASSLSREHYGYT
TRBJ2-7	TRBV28	ASKWGGTGVYEQY
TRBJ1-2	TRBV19	ASSTSGPIYGYT
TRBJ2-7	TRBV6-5	ASRGTGDYEQY
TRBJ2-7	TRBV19	ASSIRDGSSYEQY
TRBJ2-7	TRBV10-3	ATGQGSYEQY
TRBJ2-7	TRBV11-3	ASSLGGDLSYEQY